What follows describes a single T cell receptor beta chain. No antigen is known for it. No base-level quality is on record; no much larger clone is a single base apart. The trial excluded patients who had a history of autoimmune disease or were on systemic immunosuppression. Peripheral blood for TCR sequencing was collected from all dose cohorts at baseline, on cycle 4 day 1, and on cycle 7 day 1. The samples were taken from a phase I, first-in-human, multicenter, open-label dose-escalation trial of ivuxolimab. Adults with locally advanced or metastatic head and neck squamous cell, hepatocellular, melanoma or renal cell carcinoma were enrolled in the trial. CD4+ and CD8+ T cells were sorted separately from peripheral blood before TCR sequencing. Genomic DNA was extracted from sorted cells for sequencing of the TCRbeta CDR3 region. The immunoSEQ Assay was used for sequencing of TCRbeta CDR3 regions. Not all clones reach the TCRdb copy of this immuneACCESS table, which keeps in-frame sequences only. Checked studies attribute under half of the gap to unresolved V genes and leave the rest unexplained. Present in this sample are tens of thousands of clones, roughly 90% of which were seen just once. The ten most abundant clones make up 2.6% of the sample.

This entry is derived from a study of OX40 agonist ivuxolimab in advanced cancers. Background on the whole study: Ivuxolimab was an agonistic, fully human IgG2 monoclonal antibody directed against OX40 (CD134), a costimulatory receptor. Intravenous ivuxolimab was administered to patients every 2 weeks at six dose levels: 0.01, 0.1, 0.3, 1.5, 3 and 10 mg/kg. Of the roughly 54 dose-escalation patients, hepatocellular carcinoma was present in approximately 20, melanoma in around 15, renal cell carcinoma in 9 and head and neck cancer in 9. In the dose-escalation cohort, 75% to 90% of patients were male, and the mean age was around 60 years with a range of roughly 20 to 80. Prior anti-PD-1, anti-PD-L1 or anti-CTLA-4 therapy was permitted, and approximately 39% of dose-escalation patients had received checkpoint inhibitors. Three dose-escalation patients achieved partial responses, one with hepatocellular carcinoma and two with cutaneous melanoma. The point of sequencing TCRbeta in the periphery was to test whether ivuxolimab changed TCR sequence diversity and drove clonal T-cell expansion. The paper covers the monotherapy dose-escalation part of the phase I ivuxolimab trial, which included N ≈ 50 patients.

Trimming accounts for 4 bases at V and 5 bases at J, while the number of junction bases matched to no gene is 28. CDR1 is given as SGHRS and CDR2 as YFSETQ, both from the germline V gene. The CDR3, from cysteine to phenylalanine, totals 24 residues. The read is trimmed to its CDR3 DNA, 72 bases read in frame from base 1. Study-level results and caveats: Antigen specificity was not determined for the clonally expanded peripheral T cells. In the 0.1-3.0 mg/kg groups, partial responders were among the patients with the lowest normalized peripheral clonal expansion, particularly in CD8+ T cells. On average, CD8+ T cells showed more expanded clones than CD4+ T cells after ivuxolimab. Low levels of normalized T-cell clonal expansion were also shown by some nonresponding patients. At doses of 0.1 to 3.0 mg/kg, clonal expansion of both CD4+ and CD8+ blood T cells was observed from baseline to week 6.

The sequences come from CD4+ or CD8+ T cells sorted from blood, collected in a trial of the OX40 agonist ivuxolimab. The TCR comes from an adult with an advanced solid tumor such as melanoma, head and neck, liver or kidney cancer. The sequence joins TRBV5-1 to TRBJ2-1; 15 junctional bases match TRBD2. Here is the DNA: TGCGCCAGCAGCCCGGGGCCGAGACGGTGGGACGGAGGGACTAGCGGGAGGTGGGACAATGAGCAGTTCTTC. This is translated as CASSPGPRRWDGGTSGRWDNEQFF.